This T cell receptor beta chain is drawn from a study of blood T cell repertoires in COVID-19. Turning to the study itself: PBMCs, B-cell-depleted T cells, or T cells provided the cDNA or gDNA that made up the material.

This clone occurred once. A junction end diverges from the germline sequence, so it may reflect a read error. Authors' analysis steps: Reference gene primer amplification gave estimated nucleated cell counts. Method: immunoSEQ multiplex PCR; TCRdb's copy keeps in-frame clones and lacks some. V and J calls and clone size come straight from that table; D and trimming were deduced from the DNA. The repertoire holds some 28,000 clones, with roughly 79% as singletons. The germline V gene has CDR1 SGHAT and CDR2 FQNNGV. There are 15 residues in the CDR3. This clonotype originated in a man in his 70s with acute or convalescent COVID-19. V and J are TRBV11-2 and TRBJ2-1, with no clear D. The specimen sequenced was peripheral blood. The CDR3 DNA is TGTGCCAGCAGCACCAGTAGAGGAGCCTACGATGAGCAGTTCTTC. Its translation is CASSTSRGAYDEQFF.